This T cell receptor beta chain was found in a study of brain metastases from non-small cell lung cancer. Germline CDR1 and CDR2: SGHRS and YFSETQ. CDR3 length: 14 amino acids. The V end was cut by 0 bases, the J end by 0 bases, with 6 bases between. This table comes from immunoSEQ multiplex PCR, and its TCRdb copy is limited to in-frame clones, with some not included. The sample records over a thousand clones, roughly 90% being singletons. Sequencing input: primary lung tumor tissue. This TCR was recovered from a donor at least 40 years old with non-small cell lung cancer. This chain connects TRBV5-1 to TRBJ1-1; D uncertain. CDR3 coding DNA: TGCGCCAGCAGCTTGGGCGCCATGAACACTGAAGCTTTCTTT. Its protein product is CASSLGAMNTEAFF.